Below, 12 T cell receptor beta chains from the same sample are listed, as sequenced in a study of T cell responses to AZD1222 COVID-19 vaccine. Clones were read by immunoSEQ multiplex PCR, and TCRdb kept only the in-frame ones, dropping some. The sample has about 79,000 clones; around 80% are singletons. The sample consisted of peripheral blood, taken on day 0 of AZD1222 vaccination. The origin of the receptors is an adult in good health.

CDR3 sequence (DNA): TGCGCCAGCAGCCAAGATCGCGTGCGGGGAATGGGTAATGAAAAACTGTTTTTT. This codes for CASSQDRVRGMGNEKLFF. The rearrangement uses TRBV4-1 and TRBJ1-4; D is unresolved. Germline-derived CDR1 and CDR2 are MGHRA and YSYEKL. The V end was cut by 0 bases, the J end by 4 bases, with 18 bases between. The length of the CDR3 is 18 residues.

V and J are TRBV28 and TRBJ2-3, with D possibly being TRBD2 (6 bases). The ends were cut back, 3 bases at V and 5 bases at J, with 18 bases in the middle. Germline V gives CDR1 MDHEN, CDR2 SYDVKM. The CDR3 is 16 residues long. The CDR3 spells CASSFLEGSGRDTQYF. CDR3 DNA: TGTGCCAGCAGTTTCTTGGAGGGATCGGGGAGAGATACGCAGTATTTT. Supplemented by reference TRBV28 and TRBJ2-3, the full variable domain reads DVKVTQSSRYLVKRTGEKVFLECVQDMDHENMFWYRQDPGLGLRLIYFSYDVKMKEKGDIPEGYSVSREKKERFSLILESASTNQTSMYLCASSFLEGSGRDTQYFGPGTRLTVL.

This clone occurred a few times. The chain uses TRBV12-3 or TRBV12-4 and TRBJ2-7; D unresolved. V was trimmed by 6 bases and J by 1 base, leaving 10 bases between them. The CDR3 length is 13 residues. The CDR3 nucleotides read TGTGCCAGCAGCACCCTCCGTTCCTACGAGCAGTACTTC. Protein sequence: CASSTLRSYEQYF.

This sequence joins TRBV2 and TRBJ2-1, with 9 bases that match TRBD2. The germline gives CDR1 SNHLY, CDR2 FYNNEI. CDR3 length: 15 amino acids. With 5 bases clipped from V and 3 bases from J, the junction kept 5 bases outside the gene matches. The CDR3 DNA sequence: TGTGCCAGCAGTCCGTGGCGGGAGGGCTACAATGAGCAGTTCTTC. It encodes CASSPWREGYNEQFF.

This chain connects TRBV20-1 to TRBJ1-1, with D maybe TRBD1 (6 bases). Per germline, CDR1 DFQATT and CDR2 SNEGSKA (reference sequence). This CDR3 spans 13 amino acids. The ends were cut back, 3 bases at V and 1 base at J, with 9 bases in the middle. The CDR3 spells CSASEDRNTEAFF. In DNA form, the CDR3 reads TGCAGTGCTAGTGAGGACAGGAACACTGAAGCTTTCTTT.

The chain has TRBV28 and TRBJ2-2; no definite D call. The germline V gene encodes CDR1 MDHEN and CDR2 SYDVKM. V lost 6 bases and J 6 bases, leaving 8 bases between the germline ends. The CDR3 loop spans 12 amino acids. In DNA, the CDR3 is TGTGCCAGCAGATTGGTCGCCGGGGAGCTGTTTTTT. Translation gives CASRLVAGELFF.

This clone was picked up one time. The chain has TRBV27 and TRBJ2-5, with D possibly matching TRBD2 (6 bases). V lost 6 bases to trimming and J lost 3 bases, with 17 bases between them. The CDR3 consists of 15 residues. Looked up from germline, CDR1 is MNHEY and CDR2 is SMNVEV (reference sequence). The CDR3 reads CASRWGASDKETQYF. DNA of the CDR3: TGTGCCAGCAGGTGGGGAGCTAGCGATAAAGAGACCCAGTACTTC.

This clone was seen more than once but under ten times. The chain couples TRBV5-6 to TRBJ1-4, with D hard to call. The CDR3 consists of 14 residues. Trimming took 5 bases from V and 4 from J, leaving 12 bases between them. CDR1 SGHDT and CDR2 YYEEEE come from the germline V gene. CDR3 protein: CASSSGLGNEKLFF. In DNA, the CDR3 is TGTGCCAGCAGTTCAGGATTGGGTAATGAAAAACTGTTTTTT.

This rearrangement joins TRBV27 to TRBJ1-6; a possible D gene is TRBD1 (5 bases). The CDR3 runs 14 residues. Germline V lookup: CDR1 MNHEY, CDR2 SMNVEV (reference sequence). Trimming removed 2 bases from V and 9 bases from J, with 11 bases in between. The CDR3 DNA reads TGTGCCAGCAGTTTAGTTCAGGGAGGTTCACCCCTCCACTTT. Translated, it gives CASSLVQGGSPLHF.

The chain joins TRBV2 to TRBJ2-5; D is possibly TRBD2 (6 bases). The CDR3 totals 13 residues. Trimming left V 6 bases short and J 2 bases short, with 10 bases between. Germline V gene lookup returns CDR1 SNHLY and CDR2 FYNNEI. CDR3 DNA: TGTGCCAGCAGCTTAGGACTACAAGAGACCCAGTACTTC. It is translated as CASSLGLQETQYF.

This chain joins TRBV5-6 and TRBJ2-7; D might be TRBD2 (7 bases). The CDR3 extends over 12 amino acids. V shed 3 bases and J shed 8 bases, with 12 bases lying between them. Germline loops: CDR1 SGHDT, CDR2 YYEEEE. This CDR3 reads CASSSMGGQQYF. DNA for the CDR3: TGTGCCAGCAGCTCCATGGGGGGGCAGCAGTACTTC.

J is TRBJ1-3 and V is TRBV14; the match to TRBD1 covers 8 bases. Germline V gives CDR1 SGHDN, CDR2 FVKESK. This CDR3 is 18 amino acids long. After removal of 6 bases from V and 0 bases from J, the junction contained 13 bases not matched to a gene. The CDR3: CASSPGTGLFRSGNTIYF. The DNA of the CDR3 is TGTGCCAGCAGTCCCGGGACAGGCCTCTTCCGCTCTGGAAACACCATATATTTT.